This TCR beta chain appears in the sequencing data of a study of T-cell reconstitution after alpha-beta-depleted transplantation in children. This clonotype was found many times. The antigen remains undetermined. Study-wide results and caveats: T-cell numbers and diversity one year post-transplant derived largely from freshly generated T cells.

This sample's TCRbeta library carried unique molecular identifier barcodes. TCRdb processed the PCR reads anew with MiXCR; each CDR3 protein has one entry. Of around 300,000 distinct CDR3 sequences in the sample, around 7.3% are singletons; the top ten hold about 9.3%. The CDR3 covers 15 residues. CDR1 ENHRY and CDR2 SYGVKD come from the germline V gene. V shed 4 bases and J 1 base; nucleotides not matched to a gene: 3. This clonotype was obtained from a female patient under 10 years old who had a stem cell transplant for Fanconi anemia, so the T cells may come from the graft donor. Sequenced here: peripheral blood, sampled 360 days after TCRalphabeta/CD19-depleted stem cell transplant. The chain carries TRBV10-3 and TRBJ2-5; 10 bases align to TRBD2. As DNA, the CDR3 is TGTGCCATCAGTGCGACTAGCGGGTTCCAAGAGACCCAGTACTTC. Translated, it gives CAISATSGFQETQYF.